This T cell receptor beta chain originates from a study of blood T cell repertoires in COVID-19. Trimming stripped 7 bases from V and 0 bases from J, with 16 bases between. The germline gives CDR1 LNHDA, CDR2 SQIVND (reference sequence). The CDR3 extends over 16 amino acids. Assay: immunoSEQ multiplex PCR; the TCRdb copy retains only in-frame clones and omits some. Of 13,000 to 15,000 clones listed, around 90% are singletons. What was sequenced was peripheral blood. The chain is built from TRBV19 and TRBJ1-5; possibly TRBD1 for D (5 bases). This receptor was obtained from a woman between 70 and 85 years old in a cohort sampled during active or convalescent COVID-19. CDR3 loop: CASTRSTAYSNQPQHF. The CDR3 nucleotides are TGTGCCAGTACCCGATCGACAGCGTATAGCAATCAGCCCCAGCATTTT.